This entry concerns a single T cell receptor beta chain. Germline V lookup: CDR1 SGHTA, CDR2 FQGNSA. Trimming left V 0 bases short and J 3 bases short, with 9 bases between. The length of the CDR3 is 15 residues. This sample is drawn from a study of response to subunit inactivated influenza vaccine. TCRdb called the RT-PCR reads again in MiXCR, with one record for every CDR3 protein. Of roughly 170,000 distinct CDR3 sequences listed, nearly 9.5% are singletons. The TCR sequence derives from a man in his forties or fifties who received an inactivated influenza vaccine. The specimen was non-naive T cells sorted from PBMCs, collected on the day of vaccination. The chain employs TRBV7-2 and TRBJ1-5; weak D call: TRBD1 (5 bases). The CDR3 nucleotides read TGTGCCAGCAGCTTAGCTGGGGGATACAATCAGCCCCAGCATTTT. Its protein is CASSLAGGYNQPQHF.